The present TCR beta chain was sequenced within a study of shared clonotypes between healthy human individuals. Per sorted-subset replicate PCR, input was approximately 210 ng DNA, representing roughly 29,000 T cell genomes. Some clones are missing from TCRdb's copy, which holds only in-frame ones; the method was immunoSEQ multiplex PCR. The table shows a few hundred thousand clones, with about 96% occurring only once. CDR3 length equals 17 residues. Germline V lookup: CDR1 SGHRS, CDR2 YFSETQ. Trimming cost V 2 bases and J 1 base; bases outside gene matches: 9. Every donor was a Caucasian adult from Nashville, Tennessee.

Specimen: naive CD4+ T cells sorted from blood. The subset is: CD45RA+ positively selected. This TCR was recovered from a woman in her thirties in good health. The chain couples TRBV5-1 to TRBJ2-5; TRBD2 matches 9 bases. In DNA, the CDR3 is TGCGCCAGCAGCTTCTTCTCGTCTAGCGGGGCCCAAGAGACCCAGTACTTC. It encodes CASSFFSSSGAQETQYF.